This TCR beta chain was found in a study of cytomegalovirus exposure and HLA in healthy donors. Study conclusions and caveats: Later analysis associated a missense DCLRE1C variant with TCR beta V- and J-gene trimming. There were several of the most significant clusters that appeared linked to common viral pathogens in a later analysis.

Vbeta (60) and Jbeta (13) primers were used in the PCR. Produced via immunoSEQ multiplex PCR; TCRdb's table is partial and in-frame only. The table lists over 95,000 clones, approximately 80% of them singletons. About this clone itself: Its antigen is not identified.

The CDR3 extends over 13 amino acids. CDR1 is SGDLS and CDR2 is YYNGEE in the germline V gene. The trim removed 2 bases at V and 4 bases at J, leaving 1 base unmatched. Sequencing was performed on PBMCs. The chain uses TRBV9 and TRBJ2-5; 8 bases line up with TRBD2. This TCR was recovered from a middle-aged man in good health and CMV-seropositive. In nucleotides, the CDR3 is TGTGCCAGCAGCGTCCGGGGGGGAGAGACCCAGTACTTC. It is translated as CASSVRGGETQYF.